This T cell receptor (beta chain) comes out of a study of blood T cell repertoires in COVID-19. Looking at the study overall: Spain, Italy and the United States supplied samples that represented acute and convalescent COVID-19. Nucleic acid was either cDNA or gDNA, and it came from T cells, B-cell-depleted T cells, or PBMCs.

TCRdb keeps only in-frame clones here, not all; method: immunoSEQ multiplex PCR. Of under 150,000 clones listed, around 85% are singletons. The CDR3 has 12 residues. Germline CDR1 reads MDHEN; CDR2 reads SYDVKM. V was shortened by 2 bases and J by 5 bases, with 3 bases between the two germline ends. Specimen: peripheral blood. The source of this sequence is a woman in her forties with active or convalescent COVID-19. The rearrangement links TRBV28 to TRBJ1-4; the D is unclear. The CDR3 spells CASSLENEKLFF. The CDR3 DNA sequence: TGTGCCAGCAGTTTAGAGAATGAAAAACTGTTTTTT. The entire variable domain, with the rest obtained from reference TRBV28 and TRBJ1-4, is as follows: DVKVTQSSRYLVKRTGEKVFLECVQDMDHENMFWYRQDPGLGLRLIYFSYDVKMKEKGDIPEGYSVSREKKERFSLILESASTNQTSMYLCASSLENEKLFFGSGTQLSVL.